This paragraph covers one TCR beta chain sequence. The entry originates in a study of blood T cell repertoires in COVID-19. Across the study: T cells, B-cell-depleted T cells, or PBMCs supplied cDNA or gDNA.

Recovery meant two consecutive negative NP/OP PCR tests, professional clearance, or resolved symptoms. Germline CDR1 reads SGHAT; CDR2 reads FQDESV (reference sequence). The CDR3 sequence is 16 residues long. The junction had 6 bases not matched to a gene; V was cut back by 0 bases and J by 6 bases. Authors' analysis steps: Estimated nucleated cell counts came from reference gene primer amplification. Some clones are missing from TCRdb's copy, which holds only in-frame ones; the method was immunoSEQ multiplex PCR. For V, J and clone size, that table is used; D and trimming come from the DNA. The table lists 150,000 to 200,000 clones, over 75% of them singletons.

The sequence came from a young woman who had recovered from COVID-19. The chain uses TRBV11-1 and TRBJ2-2; 8 positions match TRBD2. Sequencing was done on a sample of PBMCs or T cells enriched from blood (not recorded which). CDR3 DNA: TGTGCCAGCAGCTTAGCGGGACTAGTTTACGCCGGGGAGCTGTTTTTT. Protein: CASSLAGLVYAGELFF. Variable domain in full (rest from reference TRBV11-1 and TRBJ2-2): EAEVAQSPRYKITEKSQAVAFWCDPISGHATLYWYRQILGQGPELLVQFQDESVVDDSQLPKDRFSAERLKGVDSTLKIQPAELGDSAMYLCASSLAGLVYAGELFFGEGSRLTVL.